The 24 T cell receptor beta chains reported below all come from one sample, sequenced in a study of T cell responses to AZD1222 COVID-19 vaccine. Produced via immunoSEQ multiplex PCR; TCRdb's table is partial and in-frame only. The sample yields roughly 98,000 clones, 84% seen once. The sample consisted of peripheral blood, taken 28 days after the second AZD1222 dose. The receptor set was obtained from an adult who received the AZD1222 COVID-19 vaccine.

V usage is TRBV27 and J usage is TRBJ2-1; the match to TRBD2 covers 7 bases. V was pared by 3 bases and J by 4 bases, with 9 bases of the junction left unmatched. In germline, CDR1 is MNHEY, CDR2 SMNVEV (reference sequence). The CDR3 consists of 16 residues. In DNA, the CDR3 is TGTGCCAGCAGTTTGAGCGGGATAAGGTCTTACAATGAGCAGTTCTTC. This gives the protein CASSLSGIRSYNEQFF.

This clone was seen just once. This sequence joins TRBV3-1 (or the pseudogene TRBV3-2) and TRBJ1-2; D not certain. Germline CDR1 LGHDT, CDR2 YNNKEL (reference sequence). The CDR3 contains 16 residues. V lost 4 bases and J 4 bases, leaving 19 bases between the germline ends. This chain's CDR3 is CASSPTRAIRSYGYTF. CDR3 DNA: TGTGCCAGCAGCCCGACGCGAGCAATTCGGTCCTATGGCTACACCTTC.

This chain joins TRBV6-5 and TRBJ1-5, with 10 bases that match TRBD1. Trimming took 7 bases from V and 4 from J; bases not matched to a gene: 7. CDR3 size: 15 residues. Germline CDR1 reads MNHEY; CDR2 reads SVGAGI. CDR3 nucleotide sequence: TGTGCCAGCACCCCGACAGGGGGCAGGAATCAGCCCCAGCATTTT. Protein: CASTPTGGRNQPQHF.

This clone was detected many times. The genes are TRBV7-2 and TRBJ2-5; TRBD2 aligns across 7 bases. V was clipped by 5 bases and J by 1 base; unmatched bases: 4. The CDR3 has 14 amino acids. Germline CDR1 SGHTA, CDR2 FQGNSA. The CDR3 spells CASSLSGGQETQYF. The DNA of the CDR3 is TGTGCCAGCAGCCTTTCGGGAGGCCAAGAGACCCAGTACTTC.

V gene TRBV7-3 combines with J gene TRBJ1-1; D ambiguous. The V end lost 5 bases, the J end lost 3 bases, and 10 bases lay between the germline ends. There are 13 residues in the CDR3. Germline V gene data show CDR1 as SGHTA and CDR2 as FQGTGA. The CDR3 sequence: CASSTTTDTEAFF. The DNA for the CDR3 is TGTGCCAGCAGCACCACTACAGACACTGAAGCTTTCTTT. The complete variable domain, with remaining parts taken from reference TRBV7-3 and TRBJ1-1, reads GAGVSQTPSNKVTEKGKYVELRCDPISGHTALYWYRQSLGQGPEFLIYFQGTGAADDSGLPNDRFFAVRPEGSVSTLKIQRTERGDSAVYLCASSTTTDTEAFFGQGTRLTVV.

This clone was seen a handful of times. The J gene is TRBJ2-1, the V gene TRBV28; tentative D call: TRBD2 (7 bases). Trimming pared 7 bases from V and 7 bases from J, leaving 17 bases between. The V gene's germline CDR1 is MDHEN and CDR2 SYDVKM. The CDR3 spans 14 residues. CDR3 in amino acids: CASIAGGGRNEQFF. The CDR3 nucleotides read TGTGCCAGCATCGCTGGGGGGGGCAGAAATGAGCAGTTCTTC.

Comment on this clone: At one end, the junction sequence differs from germline, possibly due to a read error. The same CDR3 can be traced to other DNA sequences in this sample. V gene TRBV5-1 combines with J gene TRBJ1-2, with D perhaps TRBD1 (5 bases). The CDR3 has 12 amino acids. Germline V CDR1 and CDR2: SGHRS, YFSETQ. The CDR3 protein is CASSFQGWGYTF. The CDR3 region has the DNA TGCGCCAGCAGCTTTCAGGGCTGGGGCTACACCTTT.

CDR3 sequence: CASSLFRGKNTEAFF. The DNA for the CDR3 is TGCGCCAGCAGCTTGTTCCGTGGCAAGAACACTGAAGCTTTCTTT. The chain has TRBV5-1 and TRBJ1-1; the D is unclear. From germline, CDR1 is SGHRS and CDR2 YFSETQ. With 1 base removed from V and 1 base from J, the gap between germline ends came to 11 bases. The CDR3 length is 15 residues.

V and J are TRBV15 and TRBJ2-7; no clear D. V was trimmed by 2 bases and J by 5 bases, leaving 7 bases between them. The CDR3 length is 12 residues. The germline CDR1 and CDR2 sequences are LNHNV and YYDKDF (reference sequence). CDR3 amino acids: CATSRFLDEQYF. The CDR3, as DNA: TGTGCCACCAGCAGATTTTTGGACGAGCAGTACTTC. Full variable domain (remainder filled in from reference TRBV15 and TRBJ2-7): DAMVIQNPRYQVTQFGKPVTLSCSQTLNHNVMYWYQQKSSQAPKLLFHYYDKDFNNEADTPDNFQSRRPNTSFCFLDIRSPGLGDTAMYLCATSRFLDEQYFGPGTRLTVT.

The rearrangement links TRBV4-2 to TRBJ2-1; 10 positions agree with TRBD2. The CDR3 has 20 amino acids. With V trimmed by 3 bases and J by 5 bases, 19 bases remained unmatched. CDR1 is LGHNA and CDR2 is YNFKEQ in the germline V gene. The CDR3 sequence is CASSQGSGTSVFRPNNEQFF. In DNA, the CDR3 is TGTGCCAGCAGCCAGGGTTCCGGGACTAGCGTCTTTAGGCCCAACAATGAGCAGTTCTTC.

The chain carries TRBV28 and TRBJ1-6, with 7 bases identical to TRBD1. This CDR3 contains 14 residues. In germline, CDR1 is MDHEN, CDR2 SYDVKM. V was clipped by 7 bases and J by 3 bases; unmatched bases: 3. CDR3 coding DNA: TGTGCCAGCACAGGGGGGAGCTATAATTCACCCCTCCACTTT. It encodes CASTGGSYNSPLHF.

The J gene is TRBJ1-1, the V gene TRBV5-1, with D maybe TRBD1 (6 bases). Trimming stripped 4 bases from V and 1 base from J, with 11 bases between. The CDR3 sequence is 14 residues long. Germline loops: CDR1 SGHRS, CDR2 YFSETQ. CDR3 amino acids: CASSQGHENTEAFF. The CDR3 nucleotides are TGCGCCAGCAGCCAGGGGCACGAGAACACTGAAGCTTTCTTT.

This sequence joins TRBV7-9 and TRBJ2-5; possible D gene TRBD1, 5 bases. CDR1 SEHNR and CDR2 FQNEAQ come from the germline V gene (reference sequence). CDR3 length equals 15 residues. Trimming stripped 2 bases from V and 5 bases from J, with 15 bases between. CDR3 nucleotide sequence: TGTGCCAGCAGCTTACTAGGGGTGCTGGGGGAGACCCAGTACTTC. It yields the protein CASSLLGVLGETQYF.

The chain's CDR3 is CASSFRGQETQYF. CDR3 nucleotide sequence: TGTGCCAGTAGTTTCCGGGGGCAAGAGACCCAGTACTTC. The chain links TRBV19 to TRBJ2-5; perhaps TRBD2 as D (6 bases). The CDR3 has 13 residues. CDR1 LNHDA and CDR2 SQIVND come from the germline V gene (reference sequence). V was pared by 5 bases and J by 2 bases, with 9 bases between.

The chain couples TRBV15 to TRBJ1-4, with D possibly TRBD1 on 5 matching bases. This CDR3 is 17 amino acids long. Germline-derived CDR1 and CDR2 are LNHNV and YYDKDF (reference sequence). The V and J ends lost 3 bases and 0 bases respectively, with 14 bases between them. This CDR3 is CATSSTPGPATNEKLFF. CDR3 DNA: TGTGCCACCAGCAGCACCCCGGGACCCGCAACTAATGAAAAACTGTTTTTT.

J is TRBJ2-2 and V is TRBV2; 8 bases map to TRBD1. CDR1 and CDR2 from the germline V gene are SNHLY and FYNNEI. The junction had 10 bases not matched to a gene; V was cut back by 7 bases and J by 6 bases. There are 15 residues in the CDR3. As DNA, the CDR3 is TGTGCCAGCAATCCGGGGCAGGGGGCGCCCGGGGAGCTGTTTTTT. Translation gives CASNPGQGAPGELFF.

This sequence joins TRBV5-1 and TRBJ1-1; D call uncertain. V was clipped by 3 bases and J by 3 bases, with 9 bases between them. Germline values: CDR1 SGHRS, CDR2 YFSETQ. The CDR3 extends over 13 amino acids. The chain's CDR3 is CASSWIGDTEAFF. DNA for the CDR3: TGCGCCAGCAGCTGGATCGGGGACACTGAAGCTTTCTTT.

The rearrangement uses TRBV6-5 and TRBJ1-1; no firm D call. The CDR3 covers 13 residues. Germline CDR1 is MNHEY and CDR2 is SVGAGI. The ends were cut back, 7 bases at V and 1 base at J, with 10 bases in the middle. The CDR3 sequence: CASTTTSNTEAFF. For the CDR3, the DNA is TGTGCCAGCACGACTACATCGAACACTGAAGCTTTCTTT.

The sample holds one count of this clone. The genes are TRBV5-6 and TRBJ2-1, with 8 nucleotides matching TRBD1. Looked up from germline, CDR1 is SGHDT and CDR2 is YYEEEE. The CDR3 contains 15 residues. Germline trimming cut 7 bases from V and 4 bases from J; bases unmatched to any gene: 10. The CDR3 bases are TGTGCCAGCCAGTGGGGGACAGGCAAGTACAATGAGCAGTTCTTC. Its translation: CASQWGTGKYNEQFF.

V is TRBV21-1 and J is TRBJ1-4; the table's D call, TRBD1, has no DNA check behind it. TRBV21-1 is an annotated pseudogene. The CDR3 length is 19 residues. CDR3 DNA: TGTGCCAGCATCCTCAACGGGGCCAGGGGTCTTTCAACTAATGAAAAACTGTTTTTT. It specifies CASILNGARGLSTNEKLFF.

This rearrangement joins TRBV11-2 to TRBJ1-3; D remains unclear. The germline V gene encodes CDR1 SGHAT and CDR2 FQNNGV. CDR3 length: 15 residues. V was shortened by 1 base and J by 0 bases, with 7 bases between the two germline ends. The CDR3, as DNA: TGTGCCAGCAGCTTAGGGTACAGCTCTGGAAACACCATATATTTT. It translates to CASSLGYSSGNTIYF.

The CDR3: CASSQGPGNGNQPQHF. Here the CDR3 DNA reads TGCGCCAGCAGCCAAGGGCCCGGGAATGGCAATCAGCCCCAGCATTTT. The chain is built from TRBV4-1 and TRBJ1-5; D is ambiguous. Germline V gene sequence: CDR1 MGHRA, CDR2 YSYEKL. Trimming cost V 1 base and J 2 bases, with 12 bases left between them. This CDR3 region has 16 residues.

The chain couples TRBV5-1 to TRBJ2-2; possible D gene TRBD2, 5 bases. This CDR3 has 15 residues. The V gene's germline CDR1 is SGHRS and CDR2 YFSETQ. The V end lost 7 bases, the J end lost 4 bases, and 17 bases lay between the germline ends. In nucleotides, the CDR3 is TGCGCCAGCCAACCGGGCGGAGGCGGCACCGGGGAGCTGTTTTTT. Translation gives CASQPGGGGTGELFF.

The chain has TRBV18 and TRBJ2-5; a possible D gene is TRBD2 (6 bases). CDR1 KGHSH and CDR2 LQKENI come from the germline V gene. The V and J ends lost 4 bases and 2 bases respectively, with 11 bases between them. The CDR3 extends over 14 amino acids. In DNA form, the CDR3 reads TGTGCCAGCTCACTGCGGGACTCTCAAGAGACCCAGTACTTC. It specifies CASSLRDSQETQYF.